The 6 T cell receptor beta chains in this list originate from one sample, sequenced in a study of T cell responses to AZD1222 COVID-19 vaccine. Clones were read by immunoSEQ multiplex PCR, and TCRdb kept only the in-frame ones, dropping some. Of tens of thousands of clones in the sample, under 90% were seen once. Sequencing used peripheral blood, obtained on day 0 of AZD1222 vaccination. These receptor sequences come from an adult in good health.

This chain joins TRBV12-3 or TRBV12-4 and TRBJ2-1; the D is unclear. V was shortened by 5 bases and J by 8 bases, with 7 bases between the two germline ends. The CDR3 extends over 11 amino acids. In DNA, the CDR3 is TGTGCCAGCAGTGGGTGGTATGAGCAGTTCTTC. Translating gives CASSGWYEQFF.

This chain connects TRBV6-5 to TRBJ1-2, with a weak D call TRBD1 (6 bases). Germline loops: CDR1 MNHEY, CDR2 SVGAGI. The CDR3 is made up of 15 amino acids. The V gene lost 2 bases and the J gene lost 7 bases, with 17 bases spanning the gap. The CDR3 loop reads CASSYGKAGAFGYTF. CDR3 nucleotide sequence: TGTGCCAGCAGTTACGGAAAGGCAGGGGCCTTTGGCTACACCTTC.

V is TRBV10-3 and J is TRBJ2-7; TRBD1 aligns across 7 bases. The CDR3 length is 14 residues. Germline V lookup: CDR1 ENHRY, CDR2 SYGVKD. Losses at the gene ends were 3 bases for V and 3 bases for J; bases not matched to a gene: 5. In DNA form, the CDR3 reads TGTGCCATCAGTGATTACAGGGGTGACTACGAGCAGTACTTC. This sequence encodes CAISDYRGDYEQYF.

The gene calls are TRBV30 and TRBJ2-1; D not resolved. The CDR3 spans 14 residues. Per the germline V gene, CDR1 is GTSNPN and CDR2 is SVGIG (reference sequence). V lost 3 bases, J lost 2 bases, and 11 bases lay in between. The CDR3 sequence: CAWRTTYTYNEQFF. CDR3 coding DNA: TGTGCCTGGAGGACAACCTACACCTACAATGAGCAGTTCTTC.

This chain joins TRBV3-1 (or the pseudogene TRBV3-2) and TRBJ1-5; D gene ambiguous. The ends were cut back, 3 bases at V and 2 bases at J, with 2 bases in the middle. This CDR3 comprises 12 residues. Per the germline V gene, CDR1 is LGHDT and CDR2 is YNNKEL (reference sequence). The CDR3 reads CASSHGNQPQHF. CDR3 DNA: TGTGCCAGCAGCCATGGCAATCAGCCCCAGCATTTT.

V gene TRBV10-3 combines with J gene TRBJ2-5, with D unresolved. The CDR3 runs 14 residues. The V end lost 5 bases, the J end lost 7 bases, and 17 bases lay between the germline ends. CDR1 is ENHRY and CDR2 is SYGVKD in the germline V gene. The CDR3 bases are TGTGCCATCAGTCCGGGCCCCCGTCAAAGGACCCAGTACTTC. Protein product: CAISPGPRQRTQYF.